The rows below give T cell receptor beta chains drawn from one sample of a study of cytomegalovirus exposure and HLA in healthy donors. The method was immunoSEQ multiplex PCR; TCRdb's version includes in-frame clones alone and lacks a portion of them. Here the sample spans tens of thousands of clones, roughly 80% being singletons. Sequenced material: PBMCs. Receptors originate from a man aged 50 to 60 in good health and CMV-seropositive. CDR3s include the opening cysteine and the closing phenylalanine or tryptophan. Fields, in order: clone size, D gene, V gene, J gene, CDR3 protein, CDR3 DNA. D genes are given only for firm matches. A row's size may be missing; if present it is once, few, many or a size class.

clone size: NA
D gene: TRBD1
V gene: TRBV27
J gene: TRBJ1-6
CDR3 protein: CASTQDGQVYNSPLHF
CDR3 DNA: TGTGCCAGCACCCAAGACGGACAGGTCTATAATTCACCCCTCCACTTT

clone size: NA
D gene: NA
V gene: TRBV6-5
J gene: TRBJ1-1
CDR3 protein: CASSYSGGGRLGF
CDR3 DNA: TGTGCCAGCAGTTACTCAGGTGGGGGCCGCCTCGGCTTT

clone size: NA
D gene: NA
V gene: TRBV9
J gene: TRBJ2-1
CDR3 protein: CASSGDVGGGAYNEQFF
CDR3 DNA: TGTGCCAGCAGCGGGGACGTCGGCGGAGGGGCCTACAATGAGCAGTTCTTC

clone size: NA
D gene: TRBD1
V gene: TRBV5-6
J gene: TRBJ2-3
CDR3 protein: CASSLGQGAWVADTQYF
CDR3 DNA: TGTGCCAGCAGCCTTGGACAGGGGGCTTGGGTTGCAGATACGCAGTATTTT

clone size: NA
D gene: TRBD2
V gene: TRBV7-2
J gene: TRBJ2-1
CDR3 protein: CASSPPVAGASYNEQFF
CDR3 DNA: TGTGCCAGCAGCCCTCCCGTAGCGGGAGCCTCCTACAATGAGCAGTTCTTC

clone size: NA
D gene: TRBD1
V gene: TRBV27
J gene: TRBJ1-1
CDR3 protein: CASRPTLGQGNTEAFF
CDR3 DNA: TGTGCCAGCAGACCTACCCTAGGACAGGGGAACACTGAAGCTTTCTTT

clone size: NA
D gene: TRBD1
V gene: TRBV4-2
J gene: TRBJ2-2
CDR3 protein: CASSPIGQGALGGELFF
CDR3 DNA: TGTGCCAGCAGCCCTATAGGACAGGGGGCTTTAGGCGGGGAGCTGTTTTTT

clone size: NA
D gene: TRBD2
V gene: TRBV2
J gene: TRBJ2-7
CDR3 protein: CASSTRGDAYEQYF
CDR3 DNA: TGTGCCAGCAGTACCCGGGGGGACGCCTACGAGCAGTACTTC

clone size: few
D gene: TRBD1
V gene: TRBV6-1
J gene: TRBJ1-1
CDR3 protein: CASSEGAGQGLSNTEAFF
CDR3 DNA: TGTGCCAGCAGTGAAGGGGCGGGACAGGGCCTATCGAACACTGAAGCTTTCTTT

clone size: NA
D gene: NA
V gene: TRBV10-3
J gene: TRBJ2-2
CDR3 protein: CATGRGDPGELFF
CDR3 DNA: TGTGCCACGGGGAGGGGGGATCCCGGGGAGCTGTTTTTT

clone size: once
D gene: TRBD2
V gene: TRBV27
J gene: TRBJ2-1
CDR3 protein: CASSFKRDLYNEQFF
CDR3 DNA: TGTGCCAGCAGTTTTAAGCGGGACTTGTACAATGAGCAGTTCTTC

clone size: NA
D gene: TRBD2
V gene: TRBV14
J gene: TRBJ2-5
CDR3 protein: CASSQDLLAEQETQYF
CDR3 DNA: TGTGCCAGCAGCCAAGATCTACTAGCGGAACAAGAGACCCAGTACTTC

clone size: few
D gene: NA
V gene: TRBV2
J gene: TRBJ2-5
CDR3 protein: CASSARGTRETQYF
CDR3 DNA: TGTGCCAGCAGCGCACGGGGGACCCGAGAGACCCAGTACTTC

clone size: NA
D gene: TRBD1
V gene: TRBV15
J gene: TRBJ2-6
CDR3 protein: CATSSAFRTGNSDGANVLTF
CDR3 DNA: TGTGCCACCAGTAGTGCTTTTCGGACAGGAAATTCGGATGGGGCCAACGTCCTGACTTTC

clone size: NA
D gene: NA
V gene: TRBV5-1
J gene: TRBJ2-2
CDR3 protein: CASSFSGTPNTGELFF
CDR3 DNA: TGCGCCAGCAGCTTTTCCGGGACACCGAACACCGGGGAGCTGTTTTTT

clone size: NA
D gene: TRBD1
V gene: TRBV10-3
J gene: TRBJ1-1
CDR3 protein: CAISPEGSGGTEAFF
CDR3 DNA: TGTGCCATCTCCCCGGAGGGTTCAGGGGGCACTGAAGCTTTCTTT

clone size: NA
D gene: NA
V gene: TRBV11-2
J gene: TRBJ2-4
CDR3 protein: CASNNRDASSQYF
CDR3 DNA: TGTGCCAGCAATAACAGGGATGCCAGCAGTCAGTACTTC

clone size: NA
D gene: TRBD1
V gene: TRBV30
J gene: TRBJ1-5
CDR3 protein: CAWRGDRGNQPQHF
CDR3 DNA: TGTGCCTGGAGGGGGGACAGAGGCAATCAGCCCCAGCATTTT

clone size: NA
D gene: NA
V gene: TRBV19
J gene: TRBJ2-3
CDR3 protein: CASKLGRGTDTQYF
CDR3 DNA: TGTGCCAGTAAGCTAGGAAGAGGGACAGATACGCAGTATTTT

clone size: NA
D gene: TRBD1
V gene: TRBV7-2
J gene: TRBJ2-7
CDR3 protein: CASSSNRGPYEQYF
CDR3 DNA: TGTGCCAGCAGCTCTAACAGGGGGCCCTACGAGCAGTACTTC

clone size: few
D gene: NA
V gene: TRBV30
J gene: TRBJ1-5
CDR3 protein: CAWSAGQYGYQPQHF
CDR3 DNA: TGTGCCTGGAGTGCAGGGCAGTACGGCTATCAGCCCCAGCATTTT

clone size: few
D gene: NA
V gene: TRBV5-1
J gene: TRBJ1-1
CDR3 protein: CASSYGGRGVGTEAFF
CDR3 DNA: TGCGCCAGCAGCTACGGAGGGAGGGGGGTTGGCACTGAAGCTTTCTTT

clone size: NA
D gene: TRBD2
V gene: TRBV7-2
J gene: TRBJ2-7
CDR3 protein: CASSLVGLAGGSYEQYF
CDR3 DNA: TGTGCCAGCAGCTTAGTAGGACTAGCGGGAGGCTCCTACGAGCAGTACTTC

clone size: NA
D gene: TRBD1
V gene: TRBV4-3
J gene: TRBJ1-3
CDR3 protein: CASSQVFGRGLGNTIYF
CDR3 DNA: TGCGCCAGCAGCCAAGTCTTTGGCAGGGGGCTCGGAAACACCATATATTTT

clone size: NA
D gene: TRBD1
V gene: TRBV29-1
J gene: TRBJ1-2
CDR3 protein: CSVEVTGEDGYTF
CDR3 DNA: TGCAGCGTTGAGGTGACAGGGGAGGATGGCTACACCTTC

clone size: NA
D gene: NA
V gene: TRBV5-4
J gene: TRBJ2-3
CDR3 protein: CASSLRLASTDTQYF
CDR3 DNA: TGTGCCAGCAGCTTGCGCCTAGCGAGCACAGATACGCAGTATTTT

clone size: NA
D gene: NA
V gene: TRBV6-1
J gene: TRBJ1-3
CDR3 protein: CAHGSGNTIYF
CDR3 DNA: TGTGCCCACGGCTCTGGAAACACCATATATTTT

clone size: once
D gene: TRBD2
V gene: TRBV12-5
J gene: TRBJ2-2
CDR3 protein: CASGLGSGFAGVNTGELFF
CDR3 DNA: TGTGCTAGTGGTTTGGGGTCCGGTTTCGCGGGAGTGAACACCGGGGAGCTGTTTTTT

clone size: NA
D gene: TRBD2
V gene: TRBV5-1
J gene: TRBJ2-7
CDR3 protein: CASRASAGGYEQYF
CDR3 DNA: TGCGCCAGCAGAGCGTCAGCGGGGGGCTACGAGCAGTACTTC

clone size: NA
D gene: NA
V gene: TRBV7-2
J gene: TRBJ1-5
CDR3 protein: CASSPGGLTQPQHF
CDR3 DNA: TGTGCCAGCAGCCCTGGTGGACTCACCCAGCCCCAGCATTTT

clone size: NA
D gene: NA
V gene: TRBV5-1
J gene: TRBJ2-7
CDR3 protein: CASSPVEGGRNPYEQYF
CDR3 DNA: TGCGCCAGCAGTCCGGTGGAGGGTGGGAGGAACCCCTACGAGCAGTACTTC

clone size: NA
D gene: NA
V gene: TRBV7-9
J gene: TRBJ1-1
CDR3 protein: CASSPPYTEAFF
CDR3 DNA: TGTGCCAGCAGCCCCCCTTACACTGAAGCTTTCTTT

clone size: NA
D gene: TRBD2
V gene: TRBV27
J gene: TRBJ2-7
CDR3 protein: CASMTSGAYEQYF
CDR3 DNA: TGTGCCAGCATGACTAGCGGAGCCTACGAGCAGTACTTC

clone size: NA
D gene: TRBD1
V gene: TRBV15
J gene: TRBJ1-2
CDR3 protein: CATSPGQGYYGYTF
CDR3 DNA: TGTGCCACCAGCCCGGGACAGGGTTACTATGGCTACACCTTC

clone size: NA
D gene: TRBD2
V gene: TRBV7-3
J gene: TRBJ2-1
CDR3 protein: CASSLIEREGNEQFF
CDR3 DNA: TGTGCCAGCAGCTTAATCGAGCGGGAAGGGAATGAGCAGTTCTTC

clone size: NA
D gene: NA
V gene: TRBV5-6
J gene: TRBJ2-1
CDR3 protein: CASSLFRGPDNEQFF
CDR3 DNA: TGTGCCAGCAGCTTATTCCGGGGTCCCGACAATGAGCAGTTCTTC

clone size: NA
D gene: TRBD1
V gene: TRBV7-2
J gene: TRBJ2-3
CDR3 protein: CASSPGQASDTQYF
CDR3 DNA: TGTGCCAGCAGCCCCGGACAGGCGTCAGATACGCAGTATTTT

clone size: few
D gene: TRBD1
V gene: TRBV6-4
J gene: TRBJ1-1
CDR3 protein: CARKDRRDTEAFF
CDR3 DNA: TGTGCCAGGAAGGACAGGAGGGACACTGAAGCTTTCTTT

clone size: NA
D gene: TRBD2
V gene: TRBV19
J gene: TRBJ2-5
CDR3 protein: CASSNPTSGYQETQYF
CDR3 DNA: TGTGCCAGTAGTAACCCGACTAGCGGGTACCAAGAGACCCAGTACTTC

clone size: NA
D gene: NA
V gene: TRBV21-1
J gene: TRBJ2-7
CDR3 protein: CASSKGPRRVGGNEQYF
CDR3 DNA: TGTGCCAGCAGCAAAGGGCCGCGGAGGGTGGGAGGGAACGAGCAGTACTTC

clone size: NA
D gene: TRBD1
V gene: TRBV30
J gene: TRBJ1-1
CDR3 protein: CAWTPKRGTGFGNTEAFF
CDR3 DNA: TGTGCCTGGACCCCTAAACGGGGGACAGGGTTTGGGAACACTGAAGCTTTCTTT

clone size: NA
D gene: NA
V gene: TRBV6-4
J gene: TRBJ2-1
CDR3 protein: CASSDDSSGYNEQFF
CDR3 DNA: TGTGCCAGCAGTGACGACAGTAGCGGATACAATGAGCAGTTCTTC

clone size: NA
D gene: NA
V gene: TRBV6-4
J gene: TRBJ1-1
CDR3 protein: CASSDSYGGNTEAFF
CDR3 DNA: TGTGCCAGCAGTGACTCGTACGGGGGTAACACTGAAGCTTTCTTT

clone size: NA
D gene: TRBD2
V gene: TRBV18
J gene: TRBJ2-5
CDR3 protein: CASSPGLAGAGETQYF
CDR3 DNA: TGTGCCAGCTCACCGGGACTAGCGGGAGCAGGAGAGACCCAGTACTTC

clone size: NA
D gene: TRBD1
V gene: TRBV11-1
J gene: TRBJ2-1
CDR3 protein: CASSPGTGGNWQFF
CDR3 DNA: TGTGCCAGCAGTCCCGGGACAGGGGGAAATTGGCAGTTCTTC

clone size: NA
D gene: TRBD1
V gene: TRBV6-5
J gene: TRBJ2-7
CDR3 protein: CASSYRQGTDEQYF
CDR3 DNA: TGTGCCAGCAGTTATCGACAGGGAACGGACGAGCAGTACTTC

clone size: NA
D gene: TRBD2
V gene: TRBV10-1
J gene: TRBJ2-2
CDR3 protein: CASSDPEGGPGKVGELFF
CDR3 DNA: TGCGCCAGCAGTGATCCCGAGGGAGGGCCCGGAAAGGTCGGGGAGCTGTTTTTT

clone size: NA
D gene: TRBD1
V gene: TRBV6-1
J gene: TRBJ2-1
CDR3 protein: CASNRQGAYNEQFF
CDR3 DNA: TGTGCCAGCAACCGACAGGGGGCCTACAATGAGCAGTTCTTC

clone size: NA
D gene: NA
V gene: TRBV30
J gene: TRBJ1-6
CDR3 protein: CAWSTRVWSPLHF
CDR3 DNA: TGTGCCTGGAGTACTAGGGTTTGGTCACCCCTCCACTTT